This TCR beta chain comes out of a study of cytomegalovirus exposure and HLA in healthy donors. Findings and limits, study-wide: For most TCR sequences rarity was the rule, although some public TCRs occurred in many donors. Through in vitro validation, a few CMV-associated chains were shown to be specific for CMV antigens.

About this clone: No antigen is known for it.

Sequenced by immunoSEQ multiplex PCR; TCRdb stores in-frame clones only, minus some. Of 150,000 to 200,000 clones in the sample, around nine tenths were seen once. This clonotype was sampled from a man younger than 30 in good health and CMV-seropositive. Material for sequencing was PBMCs.

CDR3: CASRINSREDYGYTF. DNA for the CDR3: TGTGCCAGCAGAATTAACAGCAGGGAGGACTATGGCTACACCTTC. The chain couples TRBV27 to TRBJ1-2; D may be TRBD1 (5 bases). The CDR3 runs to 15 residues. Germline values: CDR1 MNHEY, CDR2 SMNVEV (reference sequence). V lost 6 bases and J 3 bases, leaving 17 bases between the germline ends.